The clone carrying this T cell receptor (beta chain) has ten or more counts. The template used for profiling TCR beta VDJ and CDR3 was genomic DNA. TCRdb re-derived calls from the reads in MiXCR, one entry per CDR3 protein. The profile covers more than 200,000 distinct CDR3 sequences, with under 55% appearing a single time and about 20% taken by the ten largest. This CDR3 is built from 12 residues. Germline V gives CDR1 SGHAT, CDR2 FQNNGV. Deletions cut 5 bases from V and 8 bases from J, with 10 bases between. This entry is derived from a study of CD8+CD57+ T cells in acquired aplastic anemia. About the research overall: Mean yield of DNA from sorted CD4+ and CD8+ cells was 3.2 ug.

The authors sequenced patients whose flow cytometry had shown CD8+CD57+ cell expansion. Each patient carried a diagnosis of severe acquired aplastic anemia. Patients had not yet gotten any therapy when their blood was taken for sampling. The TCR comes from a human donor with aplastic anemia. The sample comprised sorted CD4+, CD8+, or CD8+CD57+ T cells (not recorded which) from PBMCs. The chain recombines TRBV11-2 with TRBJ2-1; D is unclear. The CDR3 nucleotides read TGTGCCAGCAGCCTCTTTTGGGATGAGCAGTTCTTC. Protein product: CASSLFWDEQFF.